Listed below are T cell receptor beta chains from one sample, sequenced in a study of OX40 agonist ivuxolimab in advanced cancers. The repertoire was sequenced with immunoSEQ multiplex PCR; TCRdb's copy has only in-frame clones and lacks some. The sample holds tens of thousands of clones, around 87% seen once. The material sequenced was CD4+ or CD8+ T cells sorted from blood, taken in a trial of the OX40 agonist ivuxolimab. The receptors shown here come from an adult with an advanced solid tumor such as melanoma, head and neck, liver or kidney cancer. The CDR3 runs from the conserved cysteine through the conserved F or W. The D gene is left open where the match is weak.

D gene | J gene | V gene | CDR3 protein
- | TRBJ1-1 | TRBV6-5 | CASSYRNTEAFF
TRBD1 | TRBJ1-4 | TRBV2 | CASKQGATNEKLFF
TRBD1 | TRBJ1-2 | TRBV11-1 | CASSLAPGTGDYGYTF
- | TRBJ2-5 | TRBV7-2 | CASSSGETQYF
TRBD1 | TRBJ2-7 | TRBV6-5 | CASSRTGGTYEQYF
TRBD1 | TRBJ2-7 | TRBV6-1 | CASSLRGTGSHEQYF
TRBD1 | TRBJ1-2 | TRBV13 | CASSLRTTGRGYGYTF
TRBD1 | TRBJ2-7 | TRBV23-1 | CASSPGTGNGYEQYF
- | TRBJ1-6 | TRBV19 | CASSITDNSPLHF
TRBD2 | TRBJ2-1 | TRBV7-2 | CASTPSRGLVTNEQFF
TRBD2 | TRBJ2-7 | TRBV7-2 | CASSLGLAGGYYEQYF
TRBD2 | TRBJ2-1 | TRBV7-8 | CASSLLARWDNEQFF
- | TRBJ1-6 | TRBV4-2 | CASSLKGGDSPLHF
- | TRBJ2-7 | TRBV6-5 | CASSYSVLAASLEQYF
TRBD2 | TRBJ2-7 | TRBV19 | CASRSGSSYEQYF
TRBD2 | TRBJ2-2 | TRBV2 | CASRAGLNTGELFF
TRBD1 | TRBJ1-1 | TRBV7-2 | CASSLGPGQGGTEAFF
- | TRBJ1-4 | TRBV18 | CASSPRGRTATNEKLFF
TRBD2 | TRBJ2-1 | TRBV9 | CASSVEPSGRVHNEQFF
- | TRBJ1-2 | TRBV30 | CAWTGAAGYTF
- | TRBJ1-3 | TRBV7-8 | CAIGERSGNTIYF
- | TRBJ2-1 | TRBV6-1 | CASRDYNEQFF
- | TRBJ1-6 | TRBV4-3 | CASSQGAGLYNSPLHF
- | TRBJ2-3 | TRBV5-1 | CASSLAGGSGDTQYF
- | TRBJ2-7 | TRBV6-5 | CASSYSARQGDEQYF
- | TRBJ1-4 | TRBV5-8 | CASDRITSEKLFF
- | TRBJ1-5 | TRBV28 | CASSFLEYSNQPQHF
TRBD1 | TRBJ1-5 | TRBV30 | CAWTPGQGFGQPQHF
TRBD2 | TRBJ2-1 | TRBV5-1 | CASSHTSGYNEQFF
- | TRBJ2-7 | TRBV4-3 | CASSQEGRDPYF
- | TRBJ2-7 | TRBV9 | CASSPPRAGFSSYEQYF
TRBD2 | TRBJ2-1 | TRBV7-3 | CASSKGLAGYYNEQFF
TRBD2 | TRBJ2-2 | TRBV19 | CASSIAGATGELFF
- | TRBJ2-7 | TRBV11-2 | CASSAPGTAPYEQYF
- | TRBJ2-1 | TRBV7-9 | CASSLVAYEQFF
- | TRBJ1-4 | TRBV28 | CASSPGATNEKLFF
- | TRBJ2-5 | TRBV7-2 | CASSYTETQYF
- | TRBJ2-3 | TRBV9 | CASSVAPEGGTDTQYF
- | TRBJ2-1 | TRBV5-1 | CASSLVAGSDEQFF
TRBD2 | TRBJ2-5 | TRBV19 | CASSRGLAVQETQYF
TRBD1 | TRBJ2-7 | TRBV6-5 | CASSQIRDRVSEQYF
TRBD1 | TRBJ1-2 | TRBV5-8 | CASSRRDREIYGYTF
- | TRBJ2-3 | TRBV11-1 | CASSSQQGLGTDTQYF
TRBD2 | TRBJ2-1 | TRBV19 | CASSPQRGSSYNEQFF
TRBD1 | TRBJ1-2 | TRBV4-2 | CASSLDRGRIGNGYTF
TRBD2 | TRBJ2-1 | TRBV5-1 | CASSLAEGLAGGPDEQFF
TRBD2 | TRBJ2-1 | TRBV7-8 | CASSLHLSGGNEQFF
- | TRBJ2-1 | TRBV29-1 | CSVSLALNEQFF
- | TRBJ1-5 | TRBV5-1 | CASSLGVGRNQPQHF